This section outlines one T cell receptor beta chain sequence together with its context. No antigen is known for it. It has no much larger one-base neighbor in the sample; base qualities were not kept. Trimming takes 10 bases off V and 5 bases off J; junction bases not matched to a gene: 9. Based on the germline V gene (reference sequence), the CDR1 and CDR2 sequences are LNHDA and SQIVND. The CDR3 runs 14 residues from the cysteine to the phenylalanine. CDR3 DNA only is kept here, 42 bases in frame from base 1. This sample was included in a study of blood T cell repertoires in COVID-19 (TCRdb year 2020). Background on the whole study: Collaborator samples came from the United States, Italy and Spain and covered acute and convalescent phases of COVID-19. Samples were obtained from the ongoing ImmuneRACE study (first 160 participants) and from roughly 1,300 subjects provided by 6 global collaborators. Where HLA class I and class II types were available, the types were taken from metadata supplied by the sample provider, not from assay-based typing. Subjects who had been exposed to COVID-19, were actively infected with it, or had recovered from it provided the deeply sampled blood TCRbeta repertoires that made up the dataset. The sample metadata nearly always contained a de-identified subject ID, COVID-19 status, age in years and sex. The material from the prospective study consisted of cDNA or gDNA derived from T cells, B-cell-depleted T cells, or PBMCs. The repertoires were made available in a free public database intended to serve as a resource for research on the immune response to SARS-CoV-2.

What the study reported, not specific to this receptor: The quantity of clinical and demographic metadata differed by source and by participant and was supplied without curation.

TCRbeta CDR3 regions were amplified from genomic DNA using the immunoSEQ Assay, a bias-controlled multiplex PCR. Per the authors' processing: The number of nucleated cells in each sample was estimated by amplification of reference gene primers within the assay. To quantify the absolute abundance of each unique TCRbeta CDR3 rearrangement, sequence reads were collapsed and filtered. For each sample, productive Simpson clonality was calculated as the square root of Simpson's diversity index over productive rearrangements. The table comes from immuneACCESS by way of TCRdb, which keeps in-frame sequences with V and J called. Part of the clones is missing from these tables; in studies checked, under half for an unresolved V gene and the rest for unknown reasons. The V and J calls and clone size come from that table; D and trimming were worked out from the DNA. Counted in this sample were a few hundred thousand clones; 75% to 90% of them appeared once. The biggest ten clones account for about 1.1% of the sample.

In the prospective study, participants were roughly 18 to 89 years old, resided in 24 geographic areas of the United States, and were enrolled through a virtual design. To assign participants to cohorts, the prospective study relied on clinical history that participants themselves reported in a screening survey and a study questionnaire. Recovered participants in ImmuneRACE Cohort 3 were defined as having two consecutive negative NP/OP PCR tests, clearance from a healthcare professional, or resolution of symptoms. Mobile phlebotomists in the prospective study collected whole blood, serum and a nasopharyngeal or oropharyngeal swab from every participant. Participants in the prospective study had the option to provide additional blood draws and questionnaires over a 2-month period. Prospective study blood samples were shipped either frozen or at room temperature before DNA extraction.

The rearranged chain carries TRBV19 and TRBJ2-2; the central 8 bases match TRBD2. This clonotype was obtained from a man aged 30 to 45 who had recovered from COVID-19. Sequencing input: PBMCs or T cells enriched from blood (not recorded which). Here the CDR3 is given as CATKYGRETGELFF. The bases are TGTGCCACGAAATACGGGAGGGAAACCGGGGAGCTGTTTTTT.